The 20 T cell receptor beta chains below all came from one sample that was sequenced in a study of T-cell memory formation after mild COVID-19. TCRdb redid the calling of the 5' RACE reads with MiXCR, one entry per CDR3 protein. Seen here are 120,000 to 150,000 distinct CDR3 sequences, over 15% observed once, and the top ten hold 2% to 2.5%. The material sequenced was PBMCs or a T cell subset sorted from them (not recorded which). The receptor source for this set is an adult woman who had mild COVID-19 (a few samples of this study predate the infection). Cell type and time point are not known.

The chain uses TRBV24-1 and TRBJ1-4; 8 nucleotides line up with TRBD1. Per germline, CDR1 KGHDR and CDR2 SFDVKD. This CDR3 contains 14 residues. V shed 7 bases, J shed 5 bases, and the junction held 5 bases outside the gene matches. CDR3 DNA: TGTGCCACCAGCGAGACAGGGGCGAATGAAAAACTGTTTTTT. Its translation: CATSETGANEKLFF.

The rearrangement uses TRBV7-9 and TRBJ2-7; the D call may be TRBD1 or TRBD2 (5 bases each). CDR1 and CDR2 (germline): SEHNR, FQNEAQ (reference sequence). The CDR3 spans 15 residues. Trimming left V 5 bases short and J 0 bases short, with 14 bases between. Written as DNA, the CDR3 is TGTGCCAGCAGCCCACGAGGGGATCACTCCTACGAGCAGTACTTC. Amino acid sequence: CASSPRGDHSYEQYF.

This rearrangement joins TRBV20-1 to TRBJ2-7; 8 bases are a match to TRBD2. V lost 3 bases and J lost 7; bases outside the gene matches: 11. The CDR3 contains 14 residues. Looked up from germline, CDR1 is DFQATT and CDR2 is SNEGSKA (reference sequence). CDR3 residues: CSASGGGRGSEQYF. In DNA, the CDR3 is TGCAGTGCTAGTGGCGGGGGGCGAGGGAGTGAGCAGTACTTC.

The chain employs TRBV29-1 and TRBJ2-3; D is unclear. The V gene lost 6 bases and the J gene lost 6 bases, with 10 bases spanning the gap. This CDR3 spans 11 amino acids. Germline lookup yields CDR1 SQVTM and CDR2 ANQGSEA. The chain's CDR3 is CSVDSSDTQYF. In nucleotides, the CDR3 is TGCAGCGTCGACTCCTCCGATACGCAGTATTTT.

V usage is TRBV9 and J usage is TRBJ2-1; TRBD2 might be the D (6 bases). Trimming left V 4 bases short and J 12 bases short, with 17 bases between. The germline CDR1 and CDR2 sequences are SGDLS and YYNGEE. The CDR3 has 13 amino acids. The chain's CDR3 is CASSIGSGAAQFF. In DNA, the CDR3 is TGTGCCAGCAGCATTGGTAGCGGAGCTGCGCAGTTCTTC.

The rearrangement joins TRBV29-1 to TRBJ2-7; tentative D call: TRBD2 (6 bases). CDR3 length equals 11 residues. Germline V gene sequence: CDR1 SQVTM, CDR2 ANQGSEA. V was cut by 6 bases and J by 3 bases, with 9 bases left in between. CDR3 in amino acids: CSVGLHYEQYF. The CDR3 DNA reads TGCAGCGTGGGACTTCACTACGAGCAGTACTTC.

This clonotype was counted a few times. The chain couples TRBV19 to TRBJ2-7, with 10 bases aligning to TRBD2. CDR3 length equals 15 residues. Trimming took 5 bases from V and 0 from J; bases not matched to a gene: 4. From germline, CDR1 is LNHDA and CDR2 SQIVND (reference sequence). CDR3 sequence: CASSEAGGASYEQYF. The CDR3 DNA sequence: TGTGCCAGTAGTGAAGCGGGAGGGGCCTCCTACGAGCAGTACTTC.

This clonotype was detected only a few times. The J gene is TRBJ2-2, the V gene TRBV12-3 or TRBV12-4; 8 bases fit TRBD2. CDR3 length equals 16 residues. V dropped 3 bases and J dropped 4; count of bases not matched to a gene: 7. CDR3: CASSLWASGRTGELFF. The CDR3 DNA is TGTGCCAGCAGTTTGTGGGCTAGCGGGCGCACCGGGGAGCTGTTTTTT.

This clonotype showed up just a few times. V usage is TRBV9 and J usage is TRBJ2-3; D ambiguous. The CDR3 covers 13 residues. Per germline, CDR1 SGDLS and CDR2 YYNGEE. V lost 3 bases and J lost 1, with 6 bases in between. The CDR3 DNA sequence: TGTGCCAGCAGCGCGCAGGGCACAGATACGCAGTATTTT. Its protein is CASSAQGTDTQYF.

V usage is TRBV7-2 and J usage is TRBJ2-1; the match to TRBD2 covers 7 bases. The V gene end was trimmed by 8 bases and the J gene end by 5 bases; junction bases not matched to a gene: 9. Per germline, CDR1 SGHTA and CDR2 FQGNSA. This CDR3 has 14 amino acids. The CDR3 DNA reads as TGTGCCAGCGGGGCTAGCGGAGGCAACAATGAGCAGTTCTTC. Translated, it gives CASGASGGNNEQFF. Using reference TRBV7-2 and TRBJ2-1 for the parts outside the CDR3, the full variable domain is GAGVSQSPSNKVTEKGKDVELRCDPISGHTALYWYRQSLGQGLEFLIYFQGNSAPDKSGLPSDRFSAERTGGSVSTLTIQRTQQEDSAVYLCASGASGGNNEQFFGPGTRLTVL.

The V call is TRBV6-6, the J call TRBJ2-7; tentative D call: TRBD1 (6 bases). The CDR3 loop spans 15 amino acids. The germline CDR1 and CDR2 sequences are MNHNY and SVGAGI (reference sequence). V lost 5 bases, J lost 0 bases, and 14 bases lay in between. The chain's CDR3 is CASSIQQGRSYEQYF. CDR3 DNA sequence: TGTGCCAGCAGTATCCAACAGGGTCGCTCCTACGAGCAGTACTTC.

This clonotype was seen at least ten times. The V call is TRBV25-1, the J call TRBJ2-7; D gene ambiguous. Trimming stripped 6 bases from V and 4 bases from J, with 7 bases between. Looked up from germline, CDR1 is MGHDK and CDR2 is SYGVNS. The CDR3 has 11 residues. CDR3 in DNA: TGTGCCAGCAGGGGTAGATACGAGCAGTACTTC. The encoded protein is CASRGRYEQYF.

This clonotype occurred a few times. The chain combines TRBV5-1 with TRBJ2-3; 7 bases fit TRBD2. Germline CDR1 reads SGHRS; CDR2 reads YFSETQ. J lost 2 bases, V lost 4 bases, and 7 bases had no gene match. The CDR3 spans 15 residues. CDR3 sequence (DNA): TGCGCCAGCAGCCCCGGGACTACCTACACAGATACGCAGTATTTT. Translated: CASSPGTTYTDTQYF.

The rearrangement links TRBV11-3 to TRBJ1-2; tentatively, D is TRBD1 (6 bases). Per germline, CDR1 SGHNT and CDR2 YENEEA. The CDR3 sequence is 12 residues long. Trimming cost V 5 bases and J 13 bases, with 17 bases left between them. CDR3 in amino acids: CASSPGGTGCTF. The CDR3, as DNA: TGTGCCAGCAGCCCAGGTGGAACAGGGTGCACCTTC.

This clonotype came up a few times. This sequence joins TRBV4-1 and TRBJ1-2; unclear D gene. The CDR3 runs 14 residues. The V end was cut by 1 base, the J end by 4 bases, with 10 bases between. Germline V lookup: CDR1 MGHRA, CDR2 YSYEKL. The CDR3 sequence is CASSQALGFYGYTF. DNA for the CDR3: TGCGCCAGCAGCCAAGCCCTAGGGTTCTATGGCTACACCTTC.

The chain uses TRBV5-1 and TRBJ2-7; TRBD1 agrees at 9 bases. CDR3 length equals 14 residues. CDR1 is SGHRS, CDR2 YFSETQ, per germline. J gave up 6 bases and V 0 bases, and 4 bases lay outside the gene matches. In nucleotides, the CDR3 is TGCGCCAGCAGCTTGGAATGGACAGGGGTCGAGCAGTACTTC. Translating gives CASSLEWTGVEQYF.

In this sample, this clonotype turned up a few times. The chain is built from TRBV6-5 and TRBJ2-7; D gene ambiguous. CDR3 length equals 13 residues. Germline loops: CDR1 MNHEY, CDR2 SVGAGI. With 4 bases removed from V and 1 base from J, the gap between germline ends came to 8 bases. This chain's CDR3 is CASSLGPSYEQYF. The CDR3 coding sequence is TGTGCCAGCAGTTTAGGGCCTTCCTACGAGCAGTACTTC.

A few counts support this clonotype. The chain recombines TRBV2 with TRBJ2-7, with 8 positions matching TRBD1. The V segment lost 3 bases and the J segment 4 bases; nucleotides outside the gene matches: 2. Germline V gene data show CDR1 as SNHLY and CDR2 as FYNNEI. The CDR3 is made up of 13 amino acids. CDR3 amino acids: CASSEDRVYEQYF. The CDR3 DNA reads TGTGCCAGCAGTGAGGACAGGGTATACGAGCAGTACTTC.

This clonotype was detected a few times. The V call is TRBV24-1, the J call TRBJ2-2, with TRBD2 as a possible D gene (6 bases). Per germline, CDR1 KGHDR and CDR2 SFDVKD. Trimming removed 0 bases at V and 3 bases at J, with 10 bases between. The CDR3 loop spans 16 amino acids. The DNA for the CDR3 is TGTGCCACCAGTGATTTGGGGCGCGGGGACACCGGGGAGCTGTTTTTT. This codes for CATSDLGRGDTGELFF.

This clonotype was seen only a few times. V gene TRBV5-1 combines with J gene TRBJ1-1; weak D call: TRBD1 (5 bases). The CDR3 runs to 15 residues. V lost 0 bases and J 3 bases, leaving 12 bases between the germline ends. The germline CDR1 and CDR2 sequences are SGHRS and YFSETQ. CDR3 region: CASSLGGAGYTEAFF. CDR3 coding DNA: TGCGCCAGCAGCTTGGGCGGGGCTGGGTACACTGAAGCTTTCTTT.